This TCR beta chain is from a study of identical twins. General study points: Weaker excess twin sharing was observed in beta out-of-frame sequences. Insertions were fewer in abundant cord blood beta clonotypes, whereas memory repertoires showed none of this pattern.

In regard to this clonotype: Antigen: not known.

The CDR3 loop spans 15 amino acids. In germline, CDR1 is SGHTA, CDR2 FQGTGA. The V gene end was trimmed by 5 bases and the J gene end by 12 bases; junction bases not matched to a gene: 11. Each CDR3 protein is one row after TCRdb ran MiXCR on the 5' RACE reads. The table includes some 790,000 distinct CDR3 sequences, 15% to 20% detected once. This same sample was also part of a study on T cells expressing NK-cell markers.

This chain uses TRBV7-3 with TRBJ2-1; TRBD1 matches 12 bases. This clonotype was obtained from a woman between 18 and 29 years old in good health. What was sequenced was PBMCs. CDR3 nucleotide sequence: TGTGCCAGCAGCCCCGGGACAGGGGGCTCTGCGGGGCAGTTCTTC. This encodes CASSPGTGGSAGQFF.